These 17 T cell receptor beta chains were all obtained from the same sample, sequenced in a study of T cells after yellow fever vaccination. TCRdb redid the calling of the 5' RACE reads with MiXCR, one entry per CDR3 protein. The sample includes about 320,000 distinct CDR3 sequences, roughly 4.3% seen only once; the top ten take less than 20%. The source material was PBMCs, sampled 15 days after the yellow fever booster vaccination. The receptors here all came from a man younger than 35 who received the YFV17D yellow fever vaccine.

This clonotype showed up just a few times. The rearrangement joins TRBV6-1 to TRBJ1-6; TRBD1 matches at 10 bases. The V gene's germline CDR1 is MNHNS and CDR2 SASEGT. Trimming removed 6 bases from V and 7 bases from J; junction bases left unmatched: 6. This CDR3 region has 15 residues. The DNA of the CDR3 is TGTGCCAGCAGACCCGGACAGGGGGAGAATTCACCCCTCCACTTT. It is translated as CASRPGQGENSPLHF.

This clonotype was found a few times. The chain has TRBV5-4 and TRBJ2-1, with D perhaps TRBD1 (5 bases). Between the trimmed V and J ends, which lost 2 bases and 4 bases, there was a span of 10 bases. In germline, CDR1 is SGHNT, CDR2 YYREEE (reference sequence). CDR3 length equals 14 residues. As DNA, the CDR3 is TGTGCCAGCAGCTTTCAGGGTTTGTACAATGAGCAGTTCTTC. The encoded protein is CASSFQGLYNEQFF.

Note on this clonotype: Relative to the germline gene, one junction end is altered; a read error may explain this. The chain carries TRBV7-9 and TRBJ1-1; the D is unclear. This CDR3 region has 14 residues. Germline lookup yields CDR1 SEHNR and CDR2 FQNEAQ (reference sequence). The CDR3 DNA reads as TGTGCCAGCAGACCCCGGGCAGCGCTTGGGCAAATAAACTTT. Translated, it gives CASRPRAALGQINF. Variable domain in full (rest from reference TRBV7-9 and TRBJ1-1): DTGVSQNPRHKITKRGQNVTFRCDPISEHNRLYWYRQTLGQGPEFLTYFQNEAQLEKSRLLSDRFSAERPKGSFSTLEIQRTEQGDSAMYLCASRPRAALGQINFGQGTRLTVV.

This clonotype was counted ten times or more. The chain has TRBV4-3 and TRBJ2-3; D is tentatively TRBD1 or TRBD2 (5 bases each). Trimming took 0 bases from V and 5 from J, leaving 12 bases between them. Per the germline V gene, CDR1 is LGHNA and CDR2 is YSLEER. This CDR3 region has 15 residues. CDR3 amino acids: CASSQEQVRGDTQYF. The CDR3 DNA reads as TGCGCCAGCAGCCAAGAGCAGGTGAGGGGAGATACGCAGTATTTT.

At least ten counts were recorded for this clonotype. The chain has TRBV13 and TRBJ2-7; 7 nucleotides line up with TRBD2. This CDR3 contains 13 residues. After removal of 5 bases from V and 4 bases from J, the junction contained 5 bases not matched to a gene. Germline lookup yields CDR1 PRHDT and CDR2 FYEKMQ (reference sequence). CDR3 sequence reads: CASSRGRGYEQYF. CDR3 bases: TGTGCCAGCAGCAGAGGGCGGGGGTACGAGCAGTACTTC.

The gene calls are TRBV4-3 and TRBJ1-1; no definite D call. CDR1 and CDR2 from the germline V gene are LGHNA and YSLEER. V shed 3 bases and J shed 5 bases, with 13 bases lying between them. CDR3 size: 14 residues. This chain's CDR3 is CASSHSGSGTEAFF. The CDR3 nucleotides read TGCGCCAGCAGCCATTCCGGTTCCGGGACTGAAGCTTTCTTT.

This clonotype has a count of ten or more. The chain uses TRBV25-1 and TRBJ2-1, with D hard to call. The CDR3 is made up of 11 amino acids. The germline V gene has CDR1 MGHDK and CDR2 SYGVNS. The V gene lost 6 bases and the J gene lost 6 bases, with 6 bases spanning the gap. CDR3 DNA: TGTGCCAGCAGCCAGGCCAATGAGCAGTTCTTC. Protein sequence: CASSQANEQFF.

This clonotype was seen a few times. V is TRBV5-1 and J is TRBJ1-4; D is undetermined. The germline V gene encodes CDR1 SGHRS and CDR2 YFSETQ. Trimming took off 1 base at V and 3 bases at J, with 7 bases between the two ends. The CDR3 runs to 14 residues. The CDR3, as DNA: TGCGCCAGCAGCTTGAACTGGGCTAATGAAAAACTGTTTTTT. The encoded protein is CASSLNWANEKLFF.

This clonotype has a count of ten or more. V gene TRBV4-3 combines with J gene TRBJ2-2; D remains unclear. Germline V gives CDR1 LGHNA, CDR2 YSLEER. With 4 bases removed from V and 6 bases from J, the gap between germline ends came to 15 bases. CDR3 length: 15 residues. The CDR3 spells CASSPRPVQSGELFF. The CDR3 DNA reads TGCGCCAGCAGCCCACGACCAGTACAGTCCGGGGAGCTGTTTTTT.

This clonotype was counted many times. This chain uses TRBV4-2 with TRBJ1-1; D remains ambiguous. Germline CDR1 LGHNA, CDR2 YNFKEQ. The CDR3 spans 16 residues. V was pared by 0 bases and J by 0 bases, with 11 bases between. CDR3 amino acids: CASSQDWPGMNTEAFF. DNA for the CDR3: TGTGCCAGCAGCCAAGATTGGCCGGGGATGAACACTGAAGCTTTCTTT.

This clonotype was counted ten times or more. The V and J genes are TRBV20-1 and TRBJ2-5, with 7 bases identical to TRBD1. Germline assignment: CDR1 DFQATT and CDR2 SNEGSKA (reference sequence). The V and J ends lost 3 bases and 0 bases, in that order; junction bases with no gene match: 4. The CDR3 length is 14 residues. CDR3 sequence: CSARPGTDQETQYF. The CDR3, as DNA: TGCAGTGCTAGGCCCGGGACAGACCAAGAGACCCAGTACTTC.

This clonotype was seen ten or more times. The chain has TRBV25-1 and TRBJ1-4; 8 bases map to TRBD1. CDR1 and CDR2 (germline): MGHDK, SYGVNS. V trimming: 1 base; J trimming: 7 bases; junction bases outside the gene matches: 5. The CDR3 length is 15 residues. CDR3 coding DNA: TGTGCCAGCAGTGAATCTCAGGGGGCCGGTGAAAAACTGTTTTTT. It is translated as CASSESQGAGEKLFF. The full variable domain, its missing parts supplied by reference TRBV25-1 and TRBJ1-4, is EADIYQTPRYLVIGTGKKITLECSQTMGHDKMYWYQQDPGMELHLIHYSYGVNSTEKGDLSSESTVSRIRTEHFPLTLESARPSHTSQYLCASSESQGAGEKLFFGSGTQLSVL.

This clonotype occurred a few times. The genes are TRBV19 and TRBJ1-1; D remains ambiguous. V dropped 1 base and J dropped 1 base, with 7 bases sitting between them. Germline V gives CDR1 LNHDA, CDR2 SQIVND (reference sequence). CDR3 size: 14 residues. This CDR3 is CASSIGPRNTEAFF. DNA for the CDR3: TGTGCCAGTAGTATAGGACCGAGGAACACTGAAGCTTTCTTT.

The CDR3 protein is CASSFPDRGGQFF. DNA of the CDR3: TGTGCCAGCAGCTTTCCGGACAGGGGTGGGCAGTTCTTC. This chain connects TRBV7-2 to TRBJ2-1; 9 nucleotides align to TRBD1. The germline CDR1 and CDR2 sequences are SGHTA and FQGNSA. The CDR3 is 13 residues long. V shed 3 bases, J shed 12 bases, and the junction held 6 bases outside the gene matches.

This clonotype came up a few times. The V and J genes are TRBV28 and TRBJ2-4; TRBD2 is a possible D gene (7 bases). This CDR3 is built from 16 residues. CDR1 MDHEN and CDR2 SYDVKM come from the germline V gene. V lost 2 bases and J 7 bases, leaving 18 bases between the germline ends. This chain's CDR3 is CASSLGGAGGGNIQYF. The CDR3 DNA reads as TGTGCCAGCAGTTTAGGGGGGGCCGGCGGTGGGAACATTCAGTACTTC.

In this sample, this clonotype turned up a few times. This chain links TRBV6-2 or TRBV6-3 with TRBJ2-7; D gene unclear. This CDR3 region has 15 residues. Trimming took off 2 bases at V and 2 bases at J, with 13 bases between the two ends. From germline, CDR1 is MNHEY and CDR2 SVGEGT. The CDR3: CASSYTTGNTYEQYF. Here the CDR3 DNA reads TGTGCCAGCAGTTACACCACCGGCAATACCTACGAGCAGTACTTC.

In its sample, this clonotype was seen many times. The chain couples TRBV5-1 to TRBJ2-3, with 8 bases lining up with TRBD1. The length of the CDR3 is 16 residues. V lost 0 bases and J lost 2; bases outside the gene matches: 5. Germline CDR1 SGHRS, CDR2 YFSETQ. The CDR3 here is CASSLGTGFLTDTQYF. CDR3 in DNA: TGCGCCAGCAGCTTGGGGACAGGGTTCCTCACAGATACGCAGTATTTT.